This TCR beta chain was captured in a study of OX40 agonist ivuxolimab in advanced cancers. Turning to the overall study: Ivuxolimab was an agonistic, fully human IgG2 monoclonal antibody directed against OX40 (CD134), a costimulatory receptor. The point of sequencing TCRbeta in the periphery was to test whether ivuxolimab changed TCR sequence diversity and drove clonal T-cell expansion. Partial responses occurred in three dose-escalation patients: two with cutaneous melanoma and one with hepatocellular carcinoma. Intravenous ivuxolimab was administered to patients every 2 weeks at six dose levels: 0.01, 0.1, 0.3, 1.5, 3 and 10 mg/kg. Patients were allowed to have had prior anti-PD-1, anti-PD-L1 or anti-CTLA-4 therapy, and about 40% of the dose-escalation patients had been treated with checkpoint inhibitors. The paper describes the monotherapy dose-escalation part (N ≈ 50 patients) of the phase I trial of ivuxolimab. The dose-escalation cohort was over 70% male with a mean age of about 60 years, ranging from roughly 20 to 80. Of the roughly 54 patients in dose escalation, some 20 had hepatocellular carcinoma, around 15 had melanoma, 9 had renal cell carcinoma and 9 had head and neck cancer. Broader findings and caveats from the paper: In partial responders in the 0.1-3.0 mg/kg groups, normalized peripheral clonal expansion was found to be among the lowest, especially among CD8+ T cells. At doses from 0.1 to 3.0 mg/kg, clonal expansion was seen in both CD4+ and CD8+ blood T cells between baseline and week 6. Low levels of normalized T-cell clonal expansion were also seen in some nonresponding patients. After ivuxolimab, expanded clones were on average more numerous among CD8+ T cells than among CD4+ T cells. Which antigens the clonally expanded peripheral T cells were specific for was not determined.

Genomic DNA was extracted from sorted cells for sequencing of the TCRbeta CDR3 region. TCRbeta CDR3 regions were sequenced using the immunoSEQ Assay. What TCRdb holds here is the immuneACCESS table cut down to in-frame rearrangements. Part of the clones is not present; checked against another copy, under half of the missing clones reflect an unresolved V gene, and the others are unexplained. The sample table shows fewer than 90,000 clones, and over 85% are seen once. Less than 7% of the sample goes to the ten largest clones. Patients with a history of autoimmune disease or receiving systemic immunosuppression were excluded from the trial. Peripheral blood for TCR sequencing was drawn from every dose cohort at baseline, at cycle 4 day 1 and at cycle 7 day 1. The samples were drawn from a first-in-human, open-label, multicenter phase I dose-escalation trial of ivuxolimab. The trial enrolled adults with locally advanced or metastatic head and neck squamous cell, hepatocellular, melanoma or renal cell carcinoma. Before TCR sequencing, CD4+ and CD8+ T cells were separately sorted from peripheral blood.

The CDR3, cysteine through phenylalanine, is 15 amino acids long. Of all the DNA, just the CDR3 is kept, 45 bases in frame from base 1. Relative to germline, V is 7 bases shorter and J is 2 bases shorter, with 17 bases between their ends. As encoded in the germline V gene, CDR1 is SNHLY while CDR2 is FYNNEI. Comment on this clone: The specificity of this receptor is unknown. No much larger clonotype is one base removed from it; base qualities were not supplied. This sample also contains other DNA sequences that code for the same CDR3.

This receptor chain uses TRBV2 and TRBJ1-2; tentative D gene TRBD1, with 6 bases matching. This clonotype was obtained from an adult with an advanced solid tumor such as melanoma, head and neck, liver or kidney cancer. The sequencing used CD4+ or CD8+ T cells sorted from blood, collected in a trial of the OX40 agonist ivuxolimab. The nucleotide sequence is TGTGCCAGCACCAATTTCTTACAGGGAAACTATGGCTACACCTTC. Its product reads: CASTNFLQGNYGYTF.